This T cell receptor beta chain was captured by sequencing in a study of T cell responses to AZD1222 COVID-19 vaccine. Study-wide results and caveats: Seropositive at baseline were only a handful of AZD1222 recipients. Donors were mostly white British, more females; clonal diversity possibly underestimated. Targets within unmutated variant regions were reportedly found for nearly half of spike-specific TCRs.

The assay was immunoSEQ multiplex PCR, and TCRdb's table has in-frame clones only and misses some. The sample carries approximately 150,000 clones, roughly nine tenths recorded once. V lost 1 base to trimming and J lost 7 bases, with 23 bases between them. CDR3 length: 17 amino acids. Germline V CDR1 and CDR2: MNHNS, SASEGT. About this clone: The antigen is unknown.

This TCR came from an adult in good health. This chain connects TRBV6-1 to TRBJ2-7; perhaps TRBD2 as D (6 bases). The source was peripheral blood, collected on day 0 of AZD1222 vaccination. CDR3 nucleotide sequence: TGTGCCAGCAGTGAAGTGCGGGCGGGGATCTACGATCGAGAGCAGTACTTC. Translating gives CASSEVRAGIYDREQYF.